The 9 T cell receptor beta chains in this list originate from one sample, sequenced in a study of response to subunit inactivated influenza vaccine. In TCRdb, the RT-PCR reads were re-called with MiXCR into one record per CDR3 protein. The sample holds around 750,000 distinct CDR3 sequences, over 20% seen once. The sample consisted of PBMCs from blood, taken roughly 5 days after vaccination. The receptors shown here come from a man aged 45-60 years who received an inactivated influenza vaccine.

V usage is TRBV19 and J usage is TRBJ2-5; TRBD1 matches at 8 bases. Germline V gene lookup returns CDR1 LNHDA and CDR2 SQIVND (reference sequence). Trimming at V came to 3 bases and at J to 6 bases, leaving 12 bases not matched to a gene. This CDR3 is 16 amino acids long. The CDR3 spells CASSMGQGQAVQTQYF. CDR3 bases: TGTGCCAGTAGTATGGGCCAGGGACAGGCTGTGCAGACCCAGTACTTC.

V is TRBV7-9 and J is TRBJ2-3, with a possible D match to TRBD1 (6 bases). Looked up from germline, CDR1 is SEHNR and CDR2 is FQNEAQ (reference sequence). This CDR3 region has 15 residues. Trimming took 5 bases from V and 2 from J, leaving 14 bases between them. The CDR3 sequence is CASSPWDTLTDTQYF. CDR3 nucleotide sequence: TGTGCCAGCAGCCCGTGGGACACCCTCACAGATACGCAGTATTTT.

This chain uses TRBV20-1 with TRBJ2-2; tentative D call: TRBD1 (6 bases). With 3 bases removed from V and 9 bases from J, the gap between germline ends came to 11 bases. The germline CDR1 and CDR2 sequences are DFQATT and SNEGSKA (reference sequence). This CDR3 is built from 12 residues. The CDR3 spells CSASQGPRELFF. The CDR3 DNA reads TGCAGTGCTAGCCAGGGGCCCCGGGAGCTGTTTTTT.

Only a few counts were recorded for this clonotype. CDR3 sequence (DNA): TGTGCCAGCAGTTACTCGTTGGAGGGTACCTACGAGCAGTACTTC. Residues: CASSYSLEGTYEQYF. This chain uses TRBV6-5 with TRBJ2-7; D is perhaps TRBD2 (6 bases). Germline-derived CDR1 and CDR2 are MNHEY and SVGAGI. V shed 0 bases and J shed 2 bases, with 11 bases lying between them. This CDR3 contains 15 residues.

Only a few counts were recorded for this clonotype. The chain employs TRBV20-1 and TRBJ2-3, with D possibly matching TRBD1 (5 bases). The CDR3 runs 14 residues. V was clipped by 4 bases and J by 1 base, with 12 bases between them. The germline CDR1 and CDR2 sequences are DFQATT and SNEGSKA (reference sequence). The CDR3 loop is CSAIMSGRTDTQYF. Here the CDR3 DNA reads TGCAGTGCTATAATGTCAGGGCGCACAGATACGCAGTATTTT.

V and J are TRBV7-6 and TRBJ2-7, with 9 bases that match TRBD1. CDR1 is SGHVS, CDR2 FNYEAQ, per germline. The CDR3 length is 13 residues. The junction had 4 bases not matched to a gene; V was cut back by 4 bases and J by 6 bases. The DNA for the CDR3 is TGTGCCAGCAGCTCGACGGACAGGGGCGAGCAGTACTTC. Encoded protein: CASSSTDRGEQYF. Full variable domain (outside the CDR3, taken from reference TRBV7-6 and TRBJ2-7): GAGVSQSPRYKVTKRGQDVALRCDPISGHVSLYWYRQALGQGPEFLTYFNYEAQQDKSGLPNDRFSAERPEGSISTLTIQRTEQRDSAMYRCASSSTDRGEQYFGPGTRLTVT.

The V call is TRBV20-1, the J call TRBJ2-3; 8 positions agree with TRBD2. The CDR3 sequence is 16 residues long. Trimming at V came to 5 bases and at J to 2 bases, leaving 12 bases not matched to a gene. Germline lookup yields CDR1 DFQATT and CDR2 SNEGSKA (reference sequence). The CDR3 DNA follows: TGCAGTGCTTTCCACAAAGCGGGGGTCCTCACAGATACGCAGTATTTT. Amino acid sequence: CSAFHKAGVLTDTQYF.

Ten or more counts support this clonotype. The V and J genes are TRBV7-2 and TRBJ2-7; 7 nucleotides agree with TRBD1. CDR1 and CDR2 from the germline V gene are SGHTA and FQGNSA. With 5 bases clipped from V and 0 bases from J, the junction kept 4 bases outside the gene matches. CDR3 length equals 14 residues. CDR3 protein: CASSRTGDSYEQYF. Here the CDR3 DNA reads TGTGCCAGCAGCCGGACAGGCGACTCCTACGAGCAGTACTTC.

This clonotype occurred many times. V gene TRBV5-1 combines with J gene TRBJ2-3; D could derive from TRBD1 or TRBD2 (5 bases each). Germline V gene lookup returns CDR1 SGHRS and CDR2 YFSETQ. V lost 0 bases to trimming and J lost 0 bases, with 8 bases between them. This CDR3 has 15 amino acids. CDR3 region: CASSLDRTSTDTQYF. The CDR3 DNA reads as TGCGCCAGCAGCTTGGACAGGACTAGCACAGATACGCAGTATTTT.